This T cell receptor beta chain was observed in a study of blood T cell repertoires in COVID-19. Overall study context: Researchers got acute and convalescent COVID-19 samples from the United States, Italy and Spain. The analysed material was cDNA or gDNA that came from T cells, B-cell-depleted T cells, or PBMCs.

In the original analysis: Researchers report that nucleated cell counts were estimated from reference gene primer amplification. Sequencing used immunoSEQ multiplex PCR; TCRdb keeps in-frame clones, though not all of them. V and J calls and clone size follow that table, whereas D and trimming were derived from the DNA. The sample holds tens of thousands of clones, around 77% seen once. Germline assignment: CDR1 KGHSH and CDR2 LQKENI. The V end was cut by 4 bases, the J end by 1 base, with 8 bases between. The length of the CDR3 is 15 residues. The rearrangement uses TRBV18 and TRBJ2-6; tentative D call: TRBD2 (6 bases). Sequencing input: peripheral blood. The clonotype originates from a man in his 70s with COVID-19, enrolled during active disease. The CDR3 region is CASSRSGSGANVLTF. In DNA form, the CDR3 reads TGTGCCAGCTCACGCAGCGGGTCTGGGGCCAACGTCCTGACTTTC.